This TCR beta chain is from a study of spatial heterogeneity in lung cancer. Study-wide context: Raw sequencing reads included, on average, more than 9.5 appearances of each unique TCR and UMI combination.

Noted time point: blood at routine non-recurrence follow-up after resection. Whole RNA obtained from tumor, nontumor lung or frozen PBMC underwent sequencing without sorting. This clonotype showed up just a few times. Trimming removed 6 bases from V and 7 bases from J, with 19 bases in between. This CDR3 is 15 amino acids long. CDR1 and CDR2 from the germline V gene are SNHLY and FYNNEI. TCRdb re-called the 5' RACE reads with MiXCR, one entry per CDR3 protein. In the table there are around 110,000 distinct CDR3 sequences, more than 10% of which are singletons. The sample here was PBMCs, taken at follow-up. V gene TRBV2 combines with J gene TRBJ2-1; D is perhaps TRBD1 (5 bases). This clonotype was obtained from a male donor with early-stage non-small cell lung cancer. The CDR3 loop is CASSVLQGLSNEQFF. In DNA, the CDR3 is TGTGCCAGCAGCGTTCTCCAGGGCCTATCGAATGAGCAGTTCTTC. The variable domain in full, with the rest retrieved from reference TRBV2 and TRBJ2-1, is EPEVTQTPSHQVTQMGQEVILRCVPISNHLYFYWYRQILGQKVEFLVSFYNNEISEKSEIFDDQFSVERPDGSNFTLKIRSTKLEDSAMYFCASSVLQGLSNEQFFGPGTRLTVL.